This is a list of T cell receptor beta chains from one sample in a study of T cells in tuberculosis. The assay was immunoSEQ multiplex PCR, and TCRdb's table has in-frame clones only and misses some. Of fewer than 55,000 clones listed, roughly 96% are singletons. The sample in question was PBMCs, obtained at tuberculosis diagnosis. Receptors were obtained from an adult with tuberculosis. The CDR3 runs from the conserved cysteine through the conserved F or W. D genes are given only for firm matches. Expanded clones are given a class, and other clones once, few, many or no size at all.

V gene: TRBV12-5
D gene: NA
J gene: TRBJ1-3
clone size: NA
CDR3 protein: CASGLLGGSSGNTIYF
CDR3 DNA: TGTGCTAGTGGTTTACTCGGGGGGTCGTCTGGAAACACCATATATTTT

V gene: TRBV11-2
D gene: NA
J gene: TRBJ2-5
clone size: NA
CDR3 protein: CASSLSHQETQYF
CDR3 DNA: TGTGCCAGCAGCTTAAGCCACCAAGAGACCCAGTACTTC

V gene: TRBV30
D gene: NA
J gene: TRBJ2-1
clone size: NA
CDR3 protein: CAWSVGFQGGEQFF
CDR3 DNA: TGTGCCTGGAGTGTAGGATTCCAGGGGGGTGAGCAGTTCTTC

V gene: TRBV28
D gene: TRBD1
J gene: TRBJ1-4
clone size: NA
CDR3 protein: CASSSGGEKLFF
CDR3 DNA: TGTGCCAGCAGCTCAGGGGGAGAAAAACTGTTTTTT

V gene: TRBV2
D gene: TRBD1
J gene: TRBJ1-2
clone size: NA
CDR3 protein: CASRGGTGQFMDGYTF
CDR3 DNA: TGTGCCAGCAGGGGGGGTACGGGACAGTTTATGGATGGCTACACCTTC

V gene: TRBV5-4
D gene: NA
J gene: TRBJ1-2
clone size: NA
CDR3 protein: CASSLGAVNGYTF
CDR3 DNA: TGTGCCAGCAGCTTAGGAGCGGTAAATGGCTACACCTTC

V gene: TRBV7-9
D gene: NA
J gene: TRBJ2-1
clone size: NA
CDR3 protein: CASRRTVQVNNEQFF
CDR3 DNA: TGTGCCAGCAGACGGACTGTTCAGGTAAACAATGAGCAGTTCTTC

V gene: TRBV2
D gene: TRBD1
J gene: TRBJ1-3
clone size: NA
CDR3 protein: CASSEIEGGFSGNTIYF
CDR3 DNA: TGTGCCAGCAGTGAAATAGAAGGGGGCTTCTCTGGAAACACCATATATTTT

V gene: TRBV29-1
D gene: TRBD1
J gene: TRBJ1-5
clone size: NA
CDR3 protein: CSVAGTGNQPQHF
CDR3 DNA: TGCAGCGTGGCCGGGACAGGGAATCAGCCCCAGCATTTT

V gene: TRBV10-3
D gene: TRBD1
J gene: TRBJ2-7
clone size: NA
CDR3 protein: CAISPGTGDLGDSYEQYF
CDR3 DNA: TGTGCCATCAGTCCCGGGACAGGGGATCTAGGGGACTCCTACGAGCAGTACTTC

V gene: TRBV11-2
D gene: TRBD2
J gene: TRBJ2-3
clone size: NA
CDR3 protein: CASSPPGSGRTQYF
CDR3 DNA: TGTGCCAGCAGCCCCCCTGGTAGCGGGAGGACGCAGTATTTT

V gene: TRBV27
D gene: NA
J gene: TRBJ2-7
clone size: once
CDR3 protein: CASSDSVYEQYF
CDR3 DNA: TGTGCCAGCAGTGACAGCGTGTACGAGCAGTACTTC

V gene: TRBV2
D gene: NA
J gene: TRBJ1-1
clone size: NA
CDR3 protein: CASSVRGSEAFF
CDR3 DNA: TGTGCCAGCAGTGTTCGAGGGTCTGAAGCTTTCTTT

V gene: TRBV5-1
D gene: NA
J gene: TRBJ1-1
clone size: NA
CDR3 protein: CASSSGTMNTEAFF
CDR3 DNA: TGCGCCAGCAGCTCGGGGACAATGAACACTGAAGCTTTCTTT

V gene: TRBV6-5
D gene: NA
J gene: TRBJ1-1
clone size: NA
CDR3 protein: CASSYSRNTEAFF
CDR3 DNA: TGTGCCAGCAGTTACTCTAGGAACACTGAAGCTTTCTTT

V gene: TRBV7-9
D gene: TRBD2
J gene: TRBJ2-1
clone size: NA
CDR3 protein: CASSSGLAGAYNEQFF
CDR3 DNA: TGTGCCAGCAGCTCGGGACTAGCGGGAGCTTACAATGAGCAGTTCTTC

V gene: TRBV28
D gene: TRBD1
J gene: TRBJ2-7
clone size: NA
CDR3 protein: CASSPQGQRFSYEQYF
CDR3 DNA: TGTGCCAGCAGTCCCCAGGGACAGCGGTTTTCCTACGAGCAGTACTTC

V gene: TRBV5-1
D gene: NA
J gene: TRBJ1-2
clone size: NA
CDR3 protein: CASSLEGQSYGYTF
CDR3 DNA: TGCGCCAGCAGCTTGGAGGGGCAGTCTTATGGCTACACCTTC

V gene: TRBV5-4
D gene: TRBD2
J gene: TRBJ2-5
clone size: NA
CDR3 protein: CASSRSGRDDETQYF
CDR3 DNA: TGTGCCAGCAGCCGTAGCGGGAGGGATGACGAGACCCAGTACTTC

V gene: TRBV28
D gene: NA
J gene: TRBJ1-2
clone size: NA
CDR3 protein: CASSFAGTSGTTLSNYGYTF
CDR3 DNA: TGTGCCAGCAGTTTCGCCGGCACTTCGGGAACCACCCTATCTAACTATGGCTACACCTTC

V gene: TRBV13
D gene: TRBD2
J gene: TRBJ2-1
clone size: NA
CDR3 protein: CASSLYALSGRAPSYNEQFF
CDR3 DNA: TGTGCCAGCAGCTTATATGCCCTTAGCGGGAGGGCCCCCTCTTACAATGAGCAGTTCTTC

V gene: TRBV28
D gene: NA
J gene: TRBJ2-5
clone size: NA
CDR3 protein: CASSLRGGADQETQYF
CDR3 DNA: TGTGCCAGCAGTTTGCGGGGTGGGGCAGACCAAGAGACCCAGTACTTC

V gene: TRBV11-2
D gene: TRBD1
J gene: TRBJ1-2
clone size: NA
CDR3 protein: CASSTPTGGMVYGYTF
CDR3 DNA: TGTGCCAGCAGCACCCCGACAGGGGGCATGGTTTATGGCTACACCTTC

V gene: TRBV7-9
D gene: NA
J gene: TRBJ2-7
clone size: NA
CDR3 protein: CASSSQGFSSYEQYF
CDR3 DNA: TGTGCCAGCAGCTCCCAGGGATTCTCCTCCTACGAGCAGTACTTC

V gene: TRBV7-2
D gene: TRBD2
J gene: TRBJ2-1
clone size: once
CDR3 protein: CASSLGSGSGSLEQFF
CDR3 DNA: TGTGCCAGCAGCTTAGGTTCAGGGAGCGGGAGTCTTGAGCAGTTCTTC

V gene: TRBV30
D gene: TRBD1
J gene: TRBJ2-7
clone size: NA
CDR3 protein: CAWSRTGVSYEQYF
CDR3 DNA: TGTGCCTGGAGTAGGACAGGGGTCTCCTACGAGCAGTACTTC

V gene: TRBV27
D gene: TRBD1
J gene: TRBJ1-4
clone size: NA
CDR3 protein: CASRRGQANEKLFF
CDR3 DNA: TGTGCCAGCAGGAGGGGACAGGCAAATGAAAAACTGTTTTTT

V gene: TRBV9
D gene: NA
J gene: TRBJ2-1
clone size: NA
CDR3 protein: CASSVARGEQFF
CDR3 DNA: TGTGCCAGCAGCGTAGCCAGGGGTGAGCAGTTCTTC

V gene: TRBV6-1
D gene: NA
J gene: TRBJ2-7
clone size: NA
CDR3 protein: CASSLGGQYEQYF
CDR3 DNA: TGTGCCAGCAGTCTCGGCGGTCAGTACGAGCAGTACTTC

V gene: TRBV25-1
D gene: NA
J gene: TRBJ2-1
clone size: NA
CDR3 protein: CASSLLTSSYNEQFF
CDR3 DNA: TGTGCCAGCAGTCTCCTCACGAGCTCCTACAATGAGCAGTTCTTC

V gene: TRBV7-9
D gene: TRBD1
J gene: TRBJ2-6
clone size: NA
CDR3 protein: CASSRDRGLGANVLTF
CDR3 DNA: TGTGCCAGCAGCCGGGACAGGGGGCTGGGGGCCAACGTCCTGACTTTC

V gene: TRBV5-1
D gene: NA
J gene: TRBJ2-5
clone size: NA
CDR3 protein: CASSLGLAAQETQYF
CDR3 DNA: TGCGCCAGCAGCTTGGGACTGGCAGCCCAAGAGACCCAGTACTTC

V gene: TRBV5-4
D gene: NA
J gene: TRBJ2-7
clone size: NA
CDR3 protein: CASSLEVNGIEQYF
CDR3 DNA: TGTGCCAGCAGCTTGGAGGTTAACGGGATCGAGCAGTACTTC

V gene: TRBV6-5
D gene: TRBD1
J gene: TRBJ2-2
clone size: NA
CDR3 protein: CASRDRANTGELFF
CDR3 DNA: TGTGCCAGCCGCGACAGGGCCAACACCGGGGAGCTGTTTTTT

V gene: TRBV11-2
D gene: NA
J gene: TRBJ2-1
clone size: NA
CDR3 protein: CASSLLVTSADEQFF
CDR3 DNA: TGTGCCAGCAGCTTATTAGTGACTAGTGCGGATGAGCAGTTCTTC

V gene: TRBV19
D gene: NA
J gene: TRBJ2-2
clone size: NA
CDR3 protein: CASRSAANTGELFF
CDR3 DNA: TGTGCCAGTAGATCAGCGGCAAACACCGGGGAGCTGTTTTTT

V gene: TRBV28
D gene: TRBD2
J gene: TRBJ2-1
clone size: NA
CDR3 protein: CASSLAGSINEQFF
CDR3 DNA: TGTGCCAGCTCTCTAGCGGGGTCAATCAATGAGCAGTTCTTC

V gene: TRBV7-3
D gene: NA
J gene: TRBJ2-2
clone size: NA
CDR3 protein: CASSFEGGLYTGELFF
CDR3 DNA: TGTGCCAGCAGCTTCGAAGGGGGTTTGTACACCGGGGAGCTGTTTTTT

V gene: TRBV5-1
D gene: TRBD2
J gene: TRBJ2-2
clone size: once
CDR3 protein: CASSLVAGGLTGELFF
CDR3 DNA: TGCGCCAGCAGCTTGGTGGCGGGAGGTCTCACCGGGGAGCTGTTTTTT

V gene: TRBV16
D gene: TRBD1
J gene: TRBJ2-2
clone size: NA
CDR3 protein: CASSQATGAAGELFF
CDR3 DNA: TGTGCCAGCAGCCAGGCGACAGGGGCGGCCGGGGAGCTGTTTTTT

V gene: TRBV18
D gene: TRBD1
J gene: TRBJ2-3
clone size: NA
CDR3 protein: CASSPEGQARDTQYF
CDR3 DNA: TGTGCCAGCTCCCCCGAAGGACAGGCTCGTGATACGCAGTATTTT

V gene: TRBV29-1
D gene: TRBD2
J gene: TRBJ2-7
clone size: NA
CDR3 protein: CSVAPGLAGSYEQYF
CDR3 DNA: TGCAGCGTGGCTCCGGGACTAGCGGGCTCCTACGAGCAGTACTTC

V gene: TRBV7-6
D gene: NA
J gene: TRBJ1-3
clone size: NA
CDR3 protein: CASSHSSGNTIYF
CDR3 DNA: TGTGCCAGCTCGCACTCGTCTGGAAACACCATATATTTT

V gene: TRBV5-4
D gene: TRBD2
J gene: TRBJ2-3
clone size: NA
CDR3 protein: CASSLGTSGSTDTQYF
CDR3 DNA: TGTGCCAGCAGCTTGGGGACTAGCGGGAGTACAGATACGCAGTATTTT

V gene: TRBV30
D gene: TRBD1
J gene: TRBJ2-3
clone size: NA
CDR3 protein: CAWKNRGLGTDTQYF
CDR3 DNA: TGTGCCTGGAAAAACAGGGGGCTTGGAACAGATACGCAGTATTTT

V gene: TRBV4-3
D gene: TRBD1
J gene: TRBJ1-2
clone size: once
CDR3 protein: CASSQEGRGNYGYTF
CDR3 DNA: TGCGCCAGCAGCCAAGAGGGCAGGGGGAACTATGGCTACACCTTC

V gene: TRBV11-2
D gene: TRBD2
J gene: TRBJ2-1
clone size: NA
CDR3 protein: CASSISGRAQDEQFF
CDR3 DNA: TGTGCCAGCAGCATTAGCGGGAGGGCACAGGATGAGCAGTTCTTC

V gene: TRBV4-2
D gene: TRBD2
J gene: TRBJ2-3
clone size: NA
CDR3 protein: CASSQEVSGRLEDTQYF
CDR3 DNA: TGTGCCAGCAGCCAAGAAGTCAGCGGGAGGCTCGAAGATACGCAGTATTTT

V gene: TRBV7-6
D gene: TRBD1
J gene: TRBJ1-1
clone size: NA
CDR3 protein: CASSLLRPDRGMNTEAFF
CDR3 DNA: TGTGCCAGCAGCTTACTCAGGCCGGACAGGGGCATGAACACTGAAGCTTTCTTT

V gene: TRBV5-1
D gene: TRBD1
J gene: TRBJ2-1
clone size: NA
CDR3 protein: CASSNAGTGVNEQFF
CDR3 DNA: TGCGCCAGCAGCAATGCCGGGACAGGGGTCAATGAGCAGTTCTTC

V gene: TRBV4-3
D gene: TRBD2
J gene: TRBJ2-1
clone size: NA
CDR3 protein: CASSLGLAANALPHEQFF
CDR3 DNA: TGCGCCAGCAGCCTAGGTCTAGCGGCCAACGCCCTCCCCCATGAGCAGTTCTTC

V gene: TRBV5-6
D gene: TRBD1
J gene: TRBJ1-3
clone size: NA
CDR3 protein: CASSLRAGTGFGNTIYF
CDR3 DNA: TGTGCCAGCAGCTTGCGAGCGGGGACAGGGTTTGGAAACACCATATATTTT

V gene: TRBV5-1
D gene: TRBD2
J gene: TRBJ2-7
clone size: NA
CDR3 protein: CASSPSGLAGVREQYF
CDR3 DNA: TGCGCCAGCAGCCCGTCGGGACTAGCGGGAGTGAGGGAGCAGTACTTC

V gene: TRBV5-1
D gene: NA
J gene: TRBJ2-2
clone size: NA
CDR3 protein: CASSLATGNTGELFF
CDR3 DNA: TGCGCCAGCAGCTTGGCTACAGGGAACACCGGGGAGCTGTTTTTT